This entry lists 32 T cell receptor beta chains sequenced from one sample in a study of early T cells in non-severe SARS-CoV-2 infection. TCRdb processed the 5' RACE reads anew with MiXCR; each CDR3 protein has one entry. The sample shows tens of thousands of distinct CDR3 sequences, 9% to 10% of them seen only once. Here the sequenced sample was whole blood, taken at baseline. These receptors originate from an adult who was a healthcare worker with PCR-confirmed SARS-CoV-2 infection or an uninfected control (not recorded which).

This clonotype was found a few times. The CDR3 region has the DNA TGTGCCAGCAGCTTGGGGACTAGCGGGACCACCGGGGAGCTGTTTTTT. It specifies CASSLGTSGTTGELFF. The gene calls are TRBV5-4 and TRBJ2-2; 12 bases are a match to TRBD2. The CDR3 has 16 amino acids. V shed 0 bases and J 4 bases; nucleotides not matched to a gene: 1. Germline V gene lookup returns CDR1 SGHNT and CDR2 YYREEE (reference sequence).

This clonotype was detected ten times or more. The chain is built from TRBV12-3 or TRBV12-4 and TRBJ1-5; no firm D call. CDR3 length equals 14 residues. V was trimmed by 1 base and J by 0 bases, leaving 4 bases between them. CDR3 protein: CASSLVGSNQPQHF. CDR3 nucleotide sequence: TGTGCCAGCAGTTTAGTGGGTAGCAATCAGCCCCAGCATTTT.

The chain links TRBV7-2 to TRBJ2-1, with D perhaps TRBD2 (6 bases). The V and J ends lost 5 bases and 5 bases respectively, with 22 bases between them. The germline gives CDR1 SGHTA, CDR2 FQGNSA. CDR3 length: 17 residues. CDR3 nucleotides: TGTGCCAGCAGCCCCCAGCGGGTTAGAGTTACCAACAATGAGCAGTTCTTC. Amino acids: CASSPQRVRVTNNEQFF.

Many counts were recorded for this clonotype. J is TRBJ2-6 and V is TRBV24-1; D possibly corresponds to TRBD1 (6 bases). Trimming shortened V by 4 bases and J by 0 bases, and 12 bases separated the two germline ends. The CDR3 consists of 17 residues. Per germline, CDR1 KGHDR and CDR2 SFDVKD. CDR3 residues: CATSDRLGGSGANVLTF. DNA of the CDR3: TGTGCCACCAGTGACCGTTTAGGGGGCTCTGGGGCCAACGTCCTGACTTTC.

This clonotype was picked up a small number of times. The V gene is TRBV20-1, the J gene TRBJ2-1, with D hard to call. Germline values: CDR1 DFQATT, CDR2 SNEGSKA (reference sequence). Between the trimmed V and J ends, which lost 4 bases and 2 bases, there was a span of 12 bases. This CDR3 contains 14 residues. The CDR3 sequence: CSATRRIAYNEQFF. CDR3 nucleotide sequence: TGCAGTGCTACCCGACGGATAGCCTACAATGAGCAGTTCTTC.

The genes are TRBV6-5 and TRBJ2-7, with D maybe TRBD2 (6 bases). Germline values: CDR1 MNHEY, CDR2 SVGAGI. V lost 5 bases to trimming and J lost 9 bases, with 14 bases between them. This CDR3 has 12 residues. CDR3 residues: CASSRESGVQYF. In DNA, the CDR3 is TGTGCCAGCAGTCGGGAGTCCGGCGTGCAGTACTTC.

The rearrangement uses TRBV5-1 and TRBJ2-1, with D possibly TRBD1 on 5 matching bases. V dropped 1 base and J dropped 7 bases, with 12 bases sitting between them. The CDR3 runs 14 residues. The germline CDR1 and CDR2 sequences are SGHRS and YFSETQ. The CDR3 DNA reads as TGCGCCAGCAGCTTGAAGGGGCCGGCGAATGAGCAGTTCTTC. This codes for CASSLKGPANEQFF. Drawing the rest from reference TRBV5-1 and TRBJ2-1, the complete variable domain is KAGVTQTPRYLIKTRGQQVTLSCSPISGHRSVSWYQQTPGQGLQFLFEYFSETQRNKGNFPGRFSGRQFSNSRSEMNVSTLELGDSALYLCASSLKGPANEQFFGPGTRLTVL.

V gene TRBV24-1 combines with J gene TRBJ2-3; 10 bases line up with TRBD1. CDR1 and CDR2 (germline): KGHDR, SFDVKD. With V trimmed by 7 bases and J by 4 bases, 7 bases remained unmatched. The CDR3 loop spans 15 amino acids. CDR3 nucleotide sequence: TGTGCCACCAGCCGGACAGGGGGAGTCGCAGATACGCAGTATTTT. It is translated as CATSRTGGVADTQYF.

This clonotype was observed a few times. J is TRBJ1-2 and V is TRBV6-5, with D unclear. This CDR3 spans 13 amino acids. Trimming took 0 bases from V and 7 from J, leaving 9 bases between them. Germline-derived CDR1 and CDR2 are MNHEY and SVGAGI. CDR3 bases: TGTGCCAGCAGTTACTCATTACCCGGTGGCTACACCTTC. Protein sequence: CASSYSLPGGYTF.

This clonotype was picked up many times. The chain combines TRBV7-2 with TRBJ1-2, with TRBD1 identical over 8 bases. CDR3 length: 15 amino acids. Germline V lookup: CDR1 SGHTA, CDR2 FQGNSA. After removal of 3 bases from V and 2 bases from J, the junction contained 5 bases not matched to a gene. CDR3 sequence: CASSFAWTGNYGYTF. CDR3 sequence (DNA): TGTGCCAGCAGCTTCGCCTGGACAGGGAACTATGGCTACACCTTC.

Notes on this clonotype: It may be a read error: a sequence one base away is much more abundant. In DNA form, the CDR3 reads TGTGCCAGCAGCTCCGAAGGGGTTTCGGAGACCCTGTACTTC. Its protein product is CASSSEGVSETLYF. V is TRBV7-8 and J is TRBJ2-5, with D possibly being TRBD1 (5 bases). Germline assignment: CDR1 SGHVS and CDR2 FQNEAQ. The CDR3 totals 14 residues.

Ten or more counts support this clonotype. The rearrangement joins TRBV20-1 to TRBJ1-6, with 7 bases that match TRBD1. Trimming cost V 3 bases and J 6 bases; bases outside gene matches: 14. There are 17 residues in the CDR3. Germline CDR1 is DFQATT and CDR2 is SNEGSKA (reference sequence). The DNA of the CDR3 is TGCAGTGCTAGCGGGGACAGCCGTCCGTCACCTAATTCACCCCTCCACTTT. Translated: CSASGDSRPSPNSPLHF.

The V call is TRBV29-1, the J call TRBJ2-1; 9 nucleotides match TRBD2. This CDR3 is 15 amino acids long. V lost 4 bases, J lost 2 bases, and 6 bases stayed unmatched. In germline, CDR1 is SQVTM, CDR2 ANQGSEA. The CDR3 coding sequence is TGCAGCGTTGGTCCGCGACTAGCGGCCTACAATGAGCAGTTCTTC. As protein: CSVGPRLAAYNEQFF.

Comments on this clonotype: A much larger clone lies one base from this, so it may be a read error. This chain uses TRBV7-9 with TRBJ2-5, with D possibly TRBD1 on 6 matching bases. Germline V gene data show CDR1 as SEHNR and CDR2 as FQNEAQ (reference sequence). V lost 2 bases and J 2 bases, leaving 27 bases between the germline ends. This CDR3 comprises 20 residues. CDR3 bases: TGTGCCAGCAGCTTACCGAGGGCAGTTTTCCGACCAGGGGTTCAAGAGACCCAGTACTTC. Protein sequence: CASSLPRAVFRPGVQETQYF.

This clonotype was recorded at least ten times. The V call is TRBV2, the J call TRBJ1-3, with D uncertain. Germline-derived CDR1 and CDR2 are SNHLY and FYNNEI. CDR3 length: 16 amino acids. Trimming cost V 6 bases and J 1 base, with 16 bases left between them. The DNA of the CDR3 is TGTGCCAGCAGCGTGACTCAATTTTCGTCTGGAAACACCATATATTTT. This encodes CASSVTQFSSGNTIYF.

This clonotype was seen just once. J is TRBJ2-5 and V is TRBV11-2, with D unresolved. The CDR3 covers 14 residues. From germline, CDR1 is SGHAT and CDR2 FQNNGV. V shed 6 bases and J shed 4 bases, with 15 bases lying between them. The CDR3 sequence: CASSTTLVTETQYF. The CDR3 DNA reads as TGTGCCAGCAGTACGACCCTCGTCACAGAGACCCAGTACTTC.

This clonotype was seen repeatedly, ten times or more. CDR3 residues: CSARGGWSTDTQYF. In DNA, the CDR3 is TGCAGTGCTAGAGGGGGATGGAGCACAGATACGCAGTATTTT. The chain carries TRBV20-1 and TRBJ2-3; D not certain. Deletions cut 1 base from V and 0 bases from J, with 8 bases between. Per the germline V gene, CDR1 is DFQATT and CDR2 is SNEGSKA (reference sequence). The CDR3 sequence is 14 residues long.

This clonotype was counted a few times. The rearrangement uses TRBV28 and TRBJ1-1; possible D gene TRBD1, 5 bases. This CDR3 is 15 amino acids long. Trimming stripped 5 bases from V and 1 base from J, with 14 bases between. The V gene's germline CDR1 is MDHEN and CDR2 SYDVKM. The CDR3 sequence is CASSMLTVGNTEAFF. CDR3 coding DNA: TGTGCCAGCAGTATGTTGACAGTGGGGAACACTGAAGCTTTCTTT.

The chain carries TRBV4-3 and TRBJ1-1, with 7 bases that match TRBD1. Germline V gives CDR1 LGHNA, CDR2 YSLEER. The CDR3 runs to 15 residues. J lost 5 bases, V lost 0 bases, and 6 bases had no gene match. The CDR3 is CASSQEEGGATEAFF. CDR3 sequence (DNA): TGCGCCAGCAGCCAAGAGGAAGGGGGCGCGACTGAAGCTTTCTTT.

The genes are TRBV6-2 or TRBV6-3 and TRBJ2-5, with no clear D. This CDR3 is 12 amino acids long. Deletions cut 2 bases from V and 5 bases from J, with 6 bases between. Germline V lookup: CDR1 MNHEY, CDR2 SVGEGT. The CDR3 nucleotides are TGTGCCAGCAGTTACACCTTCGAGACCCAGTACTTC. Translating it yields CASSYTFETQYF.

The rearrangement joins TRBV6-1 to TRBJ2-6; D may correspond to TRBD1 or TRBD2 (5 bases each). V was clipped by 7 bases and J by 0 bases, with 10 bases between them. The CDR3 is 15 residues long. Germline lookup yields CDR1 MNHNS and CDR2 SASEGT. DNA of the CDR3: TGTGCCAGCAACCGAGGGGACTCTGGGGCCAACGTCCTGACTTTC. Encoded protein: CASNRGDSGANVLTF.

This clonotype showed up just a few times. This chain links TRBV14 with TRBJ2-3; D remains unclear. The germline CDR1 and CDR2 sequences are SGHDN and FVKESK. The V and J ends lost 2 bases and 3 bases respectively, with 12 bases between them. This CDR3 region has 15 residues. CDR3 residues: CASSQRLLSTDTQYF. The DNA of the CDR3 is TGTGCCAGCAGCCAACGGTTACTGAGTACAGATACGCAGTATTTT. Full variable domain (missing parts from reference TRBV14 and TRBJ2-3): EAGVTQFPSHSVIEKGQTVTLRCDPISGHDNLYWYRRVMGKEIKFLLHFVKESKQDESGMPNNRFLAERTGGTYSTLKVQPAELEDSGVYFCASSQRLLSTDTQYFGPGTRLTVL.

The chain links TRBV12-3 or TRBV12-4 to TRBJ2-1; TRBD1 matches at 9 bases. The CDR3 spans 14 residues. V gave up 6 bases and J gave up 9 bases; unmatched junction bases: 9. Here the CDR3 reads CASSPRQGVGEQFF. CDR3 nucleotides: TGTGCCAGCAGCCCCCGACAGGGGGTAGGTGAGCAGTTCTTC.

This clonotype has a count of ten or more. The chain uses TRBV7-8 and TRBJ2-1; no clear D. CDR3 length equals 15 residues. The V gene lost 1 base and the J gene lost 5 bases, with 12 bases spanning the gap. Germline CDR1 reads SGHVS; CDR2 reads FQNEAQ. The CDR3 protein is CASSLGGRTDNEQFF. Written as DNA, the CDR3 is TGTGCCAGCAGCTTAGGGGGAAGAACGGACAATGAGCAGTTCTTC.

This clonotype came up many times. This rearrangement joins TRBV28 to TRBJ1-1; D not resolved. The CDR3 sequence is 11 residues long. Germline V CDR1 and CDR2: MDHEN, SYDVKM. The V end was cut by 7 bases, the J end by 1 base, with 4 bases between. CDR3 sequence reads: CASNGNTEAFF. The CDR3 coding sequence is TGTGCCAGCAATGGGAACACTGAAGCTTTCTTT.

This clonotype was recorded at least ten times. CDR3 bases: TGTGCCAGCAGTCTTCGGGGACAGGGCACCTCCTACGAGCAGTACTTC. Protein: CASSLRGQGTSYEQYF. This rearrangement joins TRBV6-5 to TRBJ2-7; 9 nucleotides match TRBD1. V gave up 5 bases and J gave up 0 bases; unmatched junction bases: 8. CDR3 length equals 16 residues. Germline-derived CDR1 and CDR2 are MNHEY and SVGAGI.

The sample holds a few counts of this clonotype. The genes are TRBV11-3 and TRBJ2-7; the D is unclear. The CDR3 has 13 residues. Per germline, CDR1 SGHNT and CDR2 YENEEA. V was pared by 1 base and J by 7 bases, with 11 bases between. The CDR3 loop is CASSLGPEREQYF. The DNA of the CDR3 is TGTGCCAGCAGCTTAGGGCCGGAACGGGAGCAGTACTTC.

This chain joins TRBV20-1 and TRBJ2-7, with unresolved D. V dropped 1 base and J dropped 0 bases, with 4 bases sitting between them. Germline V gene lookup returns CDR1 DFQATT and CDR2 SNEGSKA (reference sequence). CDR3 length equals 12 residues. CDR3 DNA: TGCAGTGCTAGAGTTGGCTCCTACGAGCAGTACTTC. Protein sequence: CSARVGSYEQYF.

This chain uses TRBV29-1 with TRBJ2-5; D not certain. CDR3 length equals 12 residues. Trimming shortened V by 0 bases and J by 7 bases, and 9 bases separated the two germline ends. Germline-derived CDR1 and CDR2 are SQVTM and ANQGSEA. The CDR3 here is CSVEEMDVTQYF. CDR3 DNA: TGCAGCGTTGAAGAAATGGATGTGACCCAGTACTTC.

There are a few counts of this clonotype. V usage is TRBV7-2 and J usage is TRBJ2-3, with 13 bases fitting TRBD2. The trim removed 5 bases at V and 4 bases at J, leaving 6 bases unmatched. Germline V gives CDR1 SGHTA, CDR2 FQGNSA. The CDR3 is made up of 16 amino acids. The CDR3 loop reads CASSGRLAGGADTQYF. CDR3 DNA: TGTGCCAGCAGCGGACGACTAGCGGGAGGAGCAGATACGCAGTATTTT.

In its sample, this clonotype was seen many times. The V gene is TRBV6-2 or TRBV6-3, the J gene TRBJ2-7; the D gene is possibly TRBD2 (6 bases). Germline V gene lookup returns CDR1 MNHEY and CDR2 SVGEGT. Trimming pared 3 bases from V and 4 bases from J, leaving 13 bases between. This CDR3 contains 14 residues. The CDR3 coding sequence is TGTGCCAGCAGTTATGCGGGGCTCAAGTACGAGCAGTACTTC. The encoded protein is CASSYAGLKYEQYF.

In its sample, this clonotype was seen a few times. The CDR3 DNA reads TGTGCCAGCAGCGCGACCGGGACAGGGGGCAATGAGCAGTTCTTC. Its protein is CASSATGTGGNEQFF. The chain links TRBV9 to TRBJ2-1; TRBD1 matches at 11 bases. Germline V lookup: CDR1 SGDLS, CDR2 YYNGEE. This CDR3 is built from 15 residues. V was clipped by 3 bases and J by 6 bases; unmatched bases: 5.